This passage covers 23 T cell receptor beta chains from one sample sequenced in a study of blood T cell repertoires in COVID-19. Assay used: immunoSEQ multiplex PCR; TCRdb lists only in-frame clones, some missing. The data hold 250,000 to 300,000 clones, with roughly 80% observed a single time. Sequencing used PBMCs or T cells enriched from blood (not recorded which). These receptors all stem from a middle-aged man who had recovered from COVID-19.

The chain is built from TRBV6-2 or TRBV6-3 and TRBJ2-7, with 7 bases matching TRBD1. This CDR3 comprises 15 residues. V was pared by 6 bases and J by 6 bases, with 14 bases of the junction left unmatched. In germline, CDR1 is MNHEY, CDR2 SVGEGT. The CDR3 DNA reads TGTGCCAGCAGATACGGCCCGACAGGGTGGGGCGAGCAGTACTTC. Translated, it gives CASRYGPTGWGEQYF.

J is TRBJ2-1 and V is TRBV3-1 (or the pseudogene TRBV3-2); the D gene is possibly TRBD2 (6 bases). CDR3 length: 16 residues. Trimming shortened V by 8 bases and J by 8 bases, and 25 bases separated the two germline ends. Germline V gene sequence: CDR1 LGHDT, CDR2 YNNKEL (reference sequence). CDR3 sequence: CASLSLSFGGNYEQFF. CDR3 in DNA: TGTGCCAGCTTGAGTCTTAGTTTTGGCGGGAATTATGAGCAGTTCTTC.

This chain uses TRBV30 with TRBJ1-4, with 9 bases fitting TRBD1. Germline V gives CDR1 GTSNPN, CDR2 SVGIG (reference sequence). Germline trimming cut 0 bases from V and 6 bases from J; bases unmatched to any gene: 2. There are 14 residues in the CDR3. The CDR3 DNA reads TGTGCCTGGAGTGTACAGGGGGCTGATGAAAAACTGTTTTTT. It specifies CAWSVQGADEKLFF.

This rearrangement joins TRBV21-1 to TRBJ1-6; TRBD1, as called in the table, went unchecked against the DNA. TRBV21-1 is described as a pseudogene. The CDR3 contains 15 residues. The CDR3 spells CASSIGTPNNSPLHF. CDR3 nucleotides: TGTGCCAGCAGCATCGGGACACCTAATAATTCACCCCTCCACTTT.

The V and J genes are TRBV5-1 and TRBJ2-5, with 9 nucleotides matching TRBD2. Trimming at V came to 0 bases and at J to 5 bases, leaving 8 bases not matched to a gene. This CDR3 has 16 residues. The germline gives CDR1 SGHRS, CDR2 YFSETQ. The CDR3 here is CASSLVREGSPETQYF. CDR3 DNA: TGCGCCAGCAGCTTGGTGCGGGAGGGCTCTCCGGAGACCCAGTACTTC. Full variable domain (remainder filled in from reference TRBV5-1 and TRBJ2-5): KAGVTQTPRYLIKTRGQQVTLSCSPISGHRSVSWYQQTPGQGLQFLFEYFSETQRNKGNFPGRFSGRQFSNSRSEMNVSTLELGDSALYLCASSLVREGSPETQYFGPGTRLLVL.

The chain is built from TRBV7-8 and TRBJ1-1; TRBD1 matches at 7 bases. Germline lookup yields CDR1 SGHVS and CDR2 FQNEAQ. Unmatched junction bases numbered 7, after V lost 2 bases and J lost 13 bases. The length of the CDR3 is 12 residues. CDR3 protein: CASSLSTGVSFF. The CDR3 nucleotides are TGTGCCAGCAGCTTATCTACAGGGGTGAGTTTCTTT.

The V and J genes are TRBV7-9 and TRBJ2-7; maybe TRBD1 (5 bases). This CDR3 is 14 amino acids long. The germline V gene encodes CDR1 SEHNR and CDR2 FQNEAQ (reference sequence). Trimming took 1 base from V and 2 from J, leaving 9 bases between them. The CDR3 nucleotides read TGTGCCAGCAGCTTAGGGGGCGGCCCCTACGAGCAGTACTTC. Translation gives CASSLGGGPYEQYF. Filled out from reference TRBV7-9 and TRBJ2-7, the complete variable domain reads DTGVSQNPRHKITKRGQNVTFRCDPISEHNRLYWYRQTLGQGPEFLTYFQNEAQLEKSRLLSDRFSAERPKGSFSTLEIQRTEQGDSAMYLCASSLGGGPYEQYFGPGTRLTVT.

The V and J genes are TRBV2 and TRBJ1-6; D call uncertain. The germline V and J ends were trimmed by 4 bases and 4 bases, with 8 bases remaining between them. CDR3 length equals 14 residues. CDR1 SNHLY and CDR2 FYNNEI come from the germline V gene. CDR3 loop: CASSAQRYNSPLHF. The CDR3, as DNA: TGTGCCAGCAGTGCCCAGAGGTATAATTCACCCCTCCACTTT.

The rearrangement links TRBV19 to TRBJ2-3; TRBD2 aligns across 10 bases. From germline, CDR1 is LNHDA and CDR2 SQIVND (reference sequence). This CDR3 comprises 17 residues. V shed 7 bases and J 3 bases; nucleotides not matched to a gene: 13. The CDR3, as DNA: TGTGCCAGTAAAGCCCTAGCGGGAGTAACCGGTACAGATACGCAGTATTTT. It yields the protein CASKALAGVTGTDTQYF.

The CDR3 DNA reads TGCGCCAGCAGCCAAGGGACAGCCGCATACTACGAGCAGTACTTC. Translation gives CASSQGTAAYYEQYF. V gene TRBV4-1 combines with J gene TRBJ2-7; possibly TRBD1 for D (6 bases). This CDR3 contains 15 residues. Trimming removed 1 base at V and 3 bases at J, with 13 bases between. Germline V gene sequence: CDR1 MGHRA, CDR2 YSYEKL.

The chain combines TRBV11-3 with TRBJ2-3; maybe TRBD2 (5 bases). The CDR3 consists of 13 residues. V was clipped by 5 bases and J by 7 bases, with 13 bases between them. From germline, CDR1 is SGHNT and CDR2 YENEEA. CDR3 DNA: TGTGCCAGCAGCCCCGGACTCCAAAATACGCAGTATTTT. This encodes CASSPGLQNTQYF.

The rearrangement links TRBV11-2 to TRBJ2-5; no clear D gene. V was pared by 1 base and J by 3 bases, with 6 bases between. There are 13 residues in the CDR3. The germline V gene encodes CDR1 SGHAT and CDR2 FQNNGV. CDR3 amino acids: CASSLGAKETQYF. Here the CDR3 DNA reads TGTGCCAGCAGCTTAGGGGCCAAAGAGACCCAGTACTTC.

The CDR3 sequence: CASSNQGRFPNTEAFF. The CDR3 coding sequence is TGCGCCAGCAGTAATCAGGGCCGATTCCCGAACACTGAAGCTTTCTTT. The chain combines TRBV5-1 with TRBJ1-1; possibly TRBD1 for D (5 bases). The CDR3 loop spans 16 amino acids. V was trimmed by 5 bases and J by 1 base, leaving 18 bases between them. Looked up from germline, CDR1 is SGHRS and CDR2 is YFSETQ.

This clone was seen more than once but under ten times. The chain employs TRBV19 and TRBJ2-7; 9 nucleotides align to TRBD2. With 4 bases clipped from V and 6 bases from J, the junction kept 10 bases outside the gene matches. This CDR3 has 15 amino acids. Per the germline V gene, CDR1 is LNHDA and CDR2 is SQIVND (reference sequence). The CDR3 DNA follows: TGTGCCAGTAGTAAACTTGCGGGAGGGAGACGCGAGCAGTACTTC. This encodes CASSKLAGGRREQYF.

On this clone: At one end, the junction sequence differs from germline, possibly due to a read error. The V gene is TRBV6-2 or TRBV6-3, the J gene TRBJ2-7, with D perhaps TRBD1 (5 bases). Germline CDR1 MNHEY, CDR2 SVGEGT. The CDR3 extends over 12 amino acids. CDR3 DNA: TGTGCCAGCAGTTCCCCTCAGGGCCCACTTGGGTTC. This codes for CASSSPQGPLGF.

This sequence joins TRBV19 and TRBJ1-1, with D unclear. The V gene's germline CDR1 is LNHDA and CDR2 SQIVND (reference sequence). The CDR3 totals 14 residues. The germline V and J ends were trimmed by 3 bases and 3 bases, with 11 bases remaining between them. This CDR3 is CASSIVGSYTEAFF. CDR3 coding DNA: TGTGCCAGTAGTATTGTGGGGAGCTACACTGAAGCTTTCTTT.

This clone was seen more than once but under ten times. This chain joins TRBV5-5 and TRBJ1-1; 11 bases match TRBD1. The CDR3 totals 17 residues. Germline assignment: CDR1 SGHKS and CDR2 YYEKEE (reference sequence). The V segment lost 3 bases and the J segment 5 bases; nucleotides outside the gene matches: 12. The CDR3 loop is CASSSAGRTGGYTEAFF. DNA of the CDR3: TGTGCCAGCAGCTCCGCGGGCCGGACAGGGGGCTATACTGAAGCTTTCTTT.

This chain links TRBV27 with TRBJ2-1, with D tentatively TRBD2 (6 bases). Germline V lookup: CDR1 MNHEY, CDR2 SMNVEV (reference sequence). The CDR3 length is 14 residues. V was cut by 10 bases and J by 2 bases, with 15 bases left in between. The CDR3 DNA is TGTGCCAATAAGAACGGGAGCGCCTACAATGAGCAGTTCTTC. It yields the protein CANKNGSAYNEQFF.

This chain connects TRBV12-5 to TRBJ1-6; no definite D call. This CDR3 is built from 16 residues. The germline CDR1 and CDR2 sequences are LGHNT and FRNRAP. V was trimmed by 0 bases and J by 5 bases, leaving 11 bases between them. CDR3 sequence (DNA): TGTGCTAGTGGTTTGGTTGCGATCGGGGATAATTCACCCCTCCACTTT. This encodes CASGLVAIGDNSPLHF. Supplemented by reference TRBV12-5 and TRBJ1-6, the full variable domain reads DARVTQTPRHKVTEMGQEVTMRCQPILGHNTVFWYRQTMMQGLELLAYFRNRAPLDDSGMPKDRFSAEMPDATLATLKIQPSEPRDSAVYFCASGLVAIGDNSPLHFGNGTRLTVT.

The chain is built from TRBV5-4 and TRBJ2-1; weak D call: TRBD2 (5 bases). The V and J ends lost 4 bases and 9 bases respectively, with 17 bases between them. In germline, CDR1 is SGHNT, CDR2 YYREEE (reference sequence). This CDR3 has 14 amino acids. CDR3 DNA sequence: TGTGCCAGCAGCCCCCCTTTGGCGGCGGGTGAGCAGTTCTTC. This encodes CASSPPLAAGEQFF. Complete variable domain (other parts from reference TRBV5-4 and TRBJ2-1): ETGVTQSPTHLIKTRGQQVTLRCSSQSGHNTVSWYQQALGQGPQFIFQYYREEENGRGNFPPRFSGLQFPNYSSELNVNALELDDSALYLCASSPPLAAGEQFFGPGTRLTVL.

The chain is built from TRBV5-1 and TRBJ1-4, with TRBD1 matching 10 bases. V lost 3 bases to trimming and J lost 5 bases; unmatched junction nucleotides: 13. In germline, CDR1 is SGHRS, CDR2 YFSETQ. The CDR3 length is 18 residues. The CDR3 sequence: CASSSPEGQGRVNEKLFF. CDR3 bases: TGCGCCAGCAGCTCCCCAGAGGGACAGGGGCGAGTAAATGAAAAACTGTTTTTT.

V usage is TRBV12-3 or TRBV12-4 and J usage is TRBJ1-4; D gene ambiguous. Deletions cut 7 bases from V and 7 bases from J, with 13 bases between. The CDR3 is 13 amino acids. CDR3 sequence: CASNRGSSEKLFF. In DNA form, the CDR3 reads TGTGCCAGCAACAGAGGGTCGAGTGAAAAACTGTTTTTT.

The V call is TRBV4-2, the J call TRBJ2-3, with 9 bases lining up with TRBD1. The CDR3 runs 16 residues. The trim removed 2 bases at V and 1 base at J, leaving 4 bases unmatched. Germline values: CDR1 LGHNA, CDR2 YNFKEQ. The CDR3, as DNA: TGTGCCAGCAGCCAACAGACAGGGGGACGCACAGATACGCAGTATTTT. Translation gives CASSQQTGGRTDTQYF.